Listed below are T cell receptor beta chains from one sample, sequenced in a study of blood T cell repertoires in COVID-19. Sequencing used immunoSEQ multiplex PCR; TCRdb keeps in-frame clones, though not all of them. There are fewer than 90,000 clones in the sample; approximately 90% occur only once, and more than 14% lies in the top ten. The sample comprised peripheral blood. Receptors originate from a male donor with acute or convalescent COVID-19. Both conserved end residues are part of each CDR3. The order of the fields is J gene, clone size, V gene, CDR3 length, D gene, CDR3 DNA, CDR3 protein. A D gene is named only where the DNA matches it firmly. The listing skips clone size in some rows; elsewhere it reads once, few, many or a size class.

j_call: TRBJ2-2
clone_size: NA
v_call: TRBV7-9
cdr3_length: 16
d_call: NA
cdr3_nt: TGTGCCAGCAGCTTAGGGCCGGGGTCGCACACCGGGGAGCTGTTTTTT
cdr3_aa: CASSLGPGSHTGELFF

j_call: TRBJ1-2
clone_size: few
v_call: TRBV6-1
cdr3_length: 14
d_call: NA
cdr3_nt: TGTGCCAGCAGTAACCGCGGGAGTAACTATGGCTACACCTTC
cdr3_aa: CASSNRGSNYGYTF

j_call: TRBJ2-5
clone_size: once
v_call: TRBV12-3/TRBV12-4
cdr3_length: 13
d_call: NA
cdr3_nt: TGTGCCAGCAGTTTAAACTCTAGGGAGACCCAGTACTTC
cdr3_aa: CASSLNSRETQYF

j_call: TRBJ1-4
clone_size: NA
v_call: TRBV19
cdr3_length: 14
d_call: NA
cdr3_nt: TGTGCCAGTAGTATTCGGAGAGAGGGTGAAAAACTGTTTTTT
cdr3_aa: CASSIRREGEKLFF

j_call: TRBJ1-4
clone_size: NA
v_call: TRBV19
cdr3_length: 15
d_call: NA
cdr3_nt: TGTGCCAGTAGCCCGGGGGGTCCCATGAATGAAAAACTGTTTTTT
cdr3_aa: CASSPGGPMNEKLFF

j_call: TRBJ2-1
clone_size: NA
v_call: TRBV29-1
cdr3_length: 16
d_call: TRBD2
cdr3_nt: TGCAGCGTTGACTACGCGGGGGGGGGCTCCTACAATGAGCAGTTCTTC
cdr3_aa: CSVDYAGGGSYNEQFF

j_call: TRBJ1-5
clone_size: NA
v_call: TRBV2
cdr3_length: 14
d_call: NA
cdr3_nt: TGTGCCAGCAATGAGGGCTATAGCAATCAGCCCCAGCATTTT
cdr3_aa: CASNEGYSNQPQHF

j_call: TRBJ2-4
clone_size: NA
v_call: TRBV18
cdr3_length: 14
d_call: NA
cdr3_nt: TGTGCCAGCTCACCAGTCGTCGGAGAAAACATTCAGTACTTC
cdr3_aa: CASSPVVGENIQYF

j_call: TRBJ2-3
clone_size: NA
v_call: TRBV7-6
cdr3_length: 16
d_call: NA
cdr3_nt: TGTGCCAGCAGCTTACAAGCCCAGGGAAACACAGATACGCAGTATTTT
cdr3_aa: CASSLQAQGNTDTQYF

j_call: TRBJ2-3
clone_size: NA
v_call: TRBV19
cdr3_length: 15
d_call: TRBD2
cdr3_nt: TGTGCCAGTAGTATCCAGTTAGCGGGGGCAGATACGCAGTATTTT
cdr3_aa: CASSIQLAGADTQYF

j_call: TRBJ1-4
clone_size: NA
v_call: TRBV7-9
cdr3_length: 14
d_call: TRBD1
cdr3_nt: TGTGCCAGCAGGTCGGGACAGGATAATGAAAAACTGTTTTTT
cdr3_aa: CASRSGQDNEKLFF

j_call: TRBJ1-4
clone_size: NA
v_call: TRBV24-1
cdr3_length: 15
d_call: TRBD1
cdr3_nt: TGTGCCACCAGTGACCGTCCGGGACAGCTAGGGGGACTGTTTTTT
cdr3_aa: CATSDRPGQLGGLFF

j_call: TRBJ2-7
clone_size: NA
v_call: TRBV4-1
cdr3_length: 14
d_call: NA
cdr3_nt: TGCGCCAGCAGCCAAGACTGGGGGCCCGACGAGCAGTACTTC
cdr3_aa: CASSQDWGPDEQYF

j_call: TRBJ2-1
clone_size: NA
v_call: TRBV29-1
cdr3_length: 14
d_call: TRBD1
cdr3_nt: TGCAGCGTTGAGACAGGGGCCAGGAACAATGAGCAGTTCTTC
cdr3_aa: CSVETGARNNEQFF

j_call: TRBJ2-1
clone_size: NA
v_call: TRBV19
cdr3_length: 15
d_call: NA
cdr3_nt: TGTGCCAGTGGGGGGAAGCTGGGCTCCTACAATGAGCAGTTCTTC
cdr3_aa: CASGGKLGSYNEQFF

j_call: TRBJ1-6
clone_size: NA
v_call: TRBV30
cdr3_length: 14
d_call: TRBD1
cdr3_nt: TGTGCCTGTAAATTACAGGGGGCGGAATCACCCCTCCACTTT
cdr3_aa: CACKLQGAESPLHF

j_call: TRBJ1-2
clone_size: NA
v_call: TRBV2
cdr3_length: 14
d_call: NA
cdr3_nt: TGTGCCACTCGGGAGACGTTAGCTAACTATGGCTACACCTTC
cdr3_aa: CATRETLANYGYTF

j_call: TRBJ1-5
clone_size: NA
v_call: TRBV11-3
cdr3_length: 18
d_call: TRBD1
cdr3_nt: TGTGCCAGCACAACGAGGGACAGGGAATCCCATAGCAATCAGCCCCAGCATTTT
cdr3_aa: CASTTRDRESHSNQPQHF